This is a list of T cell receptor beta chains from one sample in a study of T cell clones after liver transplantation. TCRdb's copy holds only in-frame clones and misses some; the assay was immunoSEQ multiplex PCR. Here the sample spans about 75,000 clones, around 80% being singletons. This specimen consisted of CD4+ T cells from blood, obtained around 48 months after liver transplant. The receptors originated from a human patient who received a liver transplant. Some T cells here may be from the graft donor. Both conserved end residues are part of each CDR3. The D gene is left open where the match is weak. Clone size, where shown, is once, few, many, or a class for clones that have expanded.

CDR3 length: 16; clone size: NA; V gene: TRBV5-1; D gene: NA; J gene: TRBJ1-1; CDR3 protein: CASSPTVGVLSIEAFF; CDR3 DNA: TGCGCCAGCAGCCCGACCGTCGGAGTTCTTAGCATAGAAGCTTTCTTT
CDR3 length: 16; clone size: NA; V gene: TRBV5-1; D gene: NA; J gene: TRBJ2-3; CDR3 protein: CASSLYRVEGTDTQYF; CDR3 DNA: TGCGCCAGCAGCCTCTACAGGGTTGAGGGCACAGATACGCAGTATTTT
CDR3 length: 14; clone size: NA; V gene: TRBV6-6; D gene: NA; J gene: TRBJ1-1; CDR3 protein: CASSYSRAGDEAFF; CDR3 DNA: TGTGCCAGCAGTTACTCGAGGGCAGGAGATGAAGCTTTCTTT
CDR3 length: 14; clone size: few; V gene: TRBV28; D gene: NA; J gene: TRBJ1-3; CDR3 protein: CASARWGAGNTIYF; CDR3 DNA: TGTGCCAGCGCACGTTGGGGCGCTGGAAACACCATATATTTT
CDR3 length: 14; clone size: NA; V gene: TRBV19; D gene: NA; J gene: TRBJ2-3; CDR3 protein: CASSGTGSTDTQYF; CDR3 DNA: TGTGCCAGTAGCGGCACAGGGTCCACAGATACGCAGTATTTT
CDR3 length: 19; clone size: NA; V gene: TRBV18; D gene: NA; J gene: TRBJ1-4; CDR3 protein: CASSPVAATFRMSNEKLFF; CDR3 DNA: TGTGCCAGCTCACCTGTGGCGGCTACCTTTAGGATGAGCAATGAAAAACTGTTTTTT
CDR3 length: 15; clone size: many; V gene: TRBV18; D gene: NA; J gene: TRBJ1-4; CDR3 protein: CASSPFRTTNEKLFF; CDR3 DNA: TGTGCCAGCTCACCTTTCCGGACAACTAATGAAAAACTGTTTTTT
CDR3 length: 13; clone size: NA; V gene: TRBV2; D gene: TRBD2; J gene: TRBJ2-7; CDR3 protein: CAGGTGGAYEQYF; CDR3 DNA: TGTGCCGGGGGCACCGGGGGGGCCTACGAGCAGTACTTC
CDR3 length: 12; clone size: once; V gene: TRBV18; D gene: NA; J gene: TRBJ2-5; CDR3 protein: CASSRSQETQYF; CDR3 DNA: TGTGCCAGCTCGCGTAGTCAAGAGACCCAGTACTTC
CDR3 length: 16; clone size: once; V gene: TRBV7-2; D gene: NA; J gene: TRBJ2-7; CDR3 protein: CASSLVATVQNYEQYF; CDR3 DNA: TGTGCCAGCAGCTTAGTGGCGACGGTTCAGAACTACGAGCAGTACTTC
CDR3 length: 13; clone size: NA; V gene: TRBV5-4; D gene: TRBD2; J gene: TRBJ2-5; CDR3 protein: CASSTSGSETQYF; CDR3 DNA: TGTGCCAGCAGTACTAGCGGGAGTGAGACCCAGTACTTC
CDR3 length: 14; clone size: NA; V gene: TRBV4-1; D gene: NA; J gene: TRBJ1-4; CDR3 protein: CASSQEIGFEKLFF; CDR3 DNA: TGCGCCAGCAGCCAAGAAATAGGATTTGAAAAACTGTTTTTT
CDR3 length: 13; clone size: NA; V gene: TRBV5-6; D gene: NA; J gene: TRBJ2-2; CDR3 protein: CASSLVRAGELFF; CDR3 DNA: TGTGCCAGCAGCTTGGTTCGGGCCGGGGAGCTGTTTTTT
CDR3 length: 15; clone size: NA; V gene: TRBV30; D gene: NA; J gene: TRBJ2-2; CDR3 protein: CAWSVGLVGTGELFF; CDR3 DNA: TGTGCCTGGAGTGTAGGGCTAGTGGGCACCGGGGAGCTGTTTTTT
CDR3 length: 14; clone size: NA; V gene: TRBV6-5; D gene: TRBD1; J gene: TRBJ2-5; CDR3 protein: CASSPRTGKETQYF; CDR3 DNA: TGTGCCAGCAGTCCCAGGACAGGTAAAGAGACCCAGTACTTC
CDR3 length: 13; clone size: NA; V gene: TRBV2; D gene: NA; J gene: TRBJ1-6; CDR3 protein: CASTGTYNSPLHF; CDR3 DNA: TGTGCCAGCACCGGGACCTATAATTCACCCCTCCACTTT
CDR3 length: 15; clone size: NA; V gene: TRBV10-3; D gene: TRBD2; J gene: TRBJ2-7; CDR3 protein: CAISELASGGSEQYF; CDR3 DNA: TGTGCCATCAGTGAGTTGGCTAGCGGGGGGTCCGAGCAGTACTTC
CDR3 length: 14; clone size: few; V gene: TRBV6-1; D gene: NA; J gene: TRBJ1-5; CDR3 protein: CASSEETLGQPQHF; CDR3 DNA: TGTGCCAGCAGTGAAGAAACACTGGGCCAGCCCCAGCATTTT
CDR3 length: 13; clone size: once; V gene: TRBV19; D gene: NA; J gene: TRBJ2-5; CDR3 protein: CASSRQTQETQYF; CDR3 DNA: TGTGCCAGTAGTAGACAGACCCAAGAGACCCAGTACTTC
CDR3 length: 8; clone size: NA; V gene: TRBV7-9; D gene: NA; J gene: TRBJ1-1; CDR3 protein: CASSLWVF; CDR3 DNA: TGTGCCAGCAGCTTATGGGTCTTT
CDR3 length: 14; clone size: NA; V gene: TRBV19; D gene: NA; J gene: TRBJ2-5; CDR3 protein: CASSIGASQETQYF; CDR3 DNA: TGTGCCAGTAGTATAGGGGCCAGCCAAGAGACCCAGTACTTC
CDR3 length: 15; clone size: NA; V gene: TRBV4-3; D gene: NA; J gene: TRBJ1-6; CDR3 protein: CASSQDLTARGPLHF; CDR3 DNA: TGCGCCAGCAGCCAAGATTTAACAGCCAGGGGACCCCTCCACTTT
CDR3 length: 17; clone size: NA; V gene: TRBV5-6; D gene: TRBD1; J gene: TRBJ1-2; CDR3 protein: CASPSFFPGQGEYGYTF; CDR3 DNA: TGTGCCAGCCCCAGCTTCTTCCCGGGACAGGGAGAGTATGGCTACACCTTC
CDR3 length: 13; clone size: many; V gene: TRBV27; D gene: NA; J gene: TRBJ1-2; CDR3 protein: CASSFREGNGYTF; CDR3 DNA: TGTGCCAGCAGTTTCAGGGAAGGTAATGGCTACACCTTC
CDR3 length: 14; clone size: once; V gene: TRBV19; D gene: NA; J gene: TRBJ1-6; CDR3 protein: CASSIRIFNSPLHF; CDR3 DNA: TGTGCCAGTAGTATCAGGATTTTTAATTCACCCCTCCACTTT
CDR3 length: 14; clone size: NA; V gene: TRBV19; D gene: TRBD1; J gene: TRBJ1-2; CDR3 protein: CASSDRGPNYGYTF; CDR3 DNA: TGTGCCAGTAGTGACAGGGGACCTAACTATGGCTACACCTTC
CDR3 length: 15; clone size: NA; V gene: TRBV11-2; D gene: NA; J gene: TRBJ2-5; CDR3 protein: CASSHRVVGGETQYF; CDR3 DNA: TGTGCCAGCAGCCATCGGGTAGTGGGGGGAGAGACCCAGTACTTC
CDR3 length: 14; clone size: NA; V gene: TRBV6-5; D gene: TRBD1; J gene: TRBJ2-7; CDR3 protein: CASSYRDRAYEQYF; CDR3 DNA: TGTGCCAGCAGTTACCGCGACAGGGCCTACGAGCAGTACTTC
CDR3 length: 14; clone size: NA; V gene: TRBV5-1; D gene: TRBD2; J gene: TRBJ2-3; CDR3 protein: CASTRLATADTQYF; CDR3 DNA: TGCGCCAGCACCCGACTAGCGACTGCAGATACGCAGTATTTT
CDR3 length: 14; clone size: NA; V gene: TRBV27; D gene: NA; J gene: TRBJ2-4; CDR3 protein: CASKTLVAKNIQYF; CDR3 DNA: TGTGCCAGCAAAACACTCGTAGCCAAAAACATTCAGTACTTC
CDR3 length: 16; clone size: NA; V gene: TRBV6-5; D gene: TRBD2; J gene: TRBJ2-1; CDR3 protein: CASSSLAGLTYNEQFF; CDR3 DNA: TGTGCCAGCAGTTCGCTAGCGGGGCTAACCTACAATGAGCAGTTCTTC
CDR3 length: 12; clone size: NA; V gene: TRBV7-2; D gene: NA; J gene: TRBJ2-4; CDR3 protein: CASSDSSVIQYF; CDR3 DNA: TGTGCCAGCAGTGATTCGTCTGTCATTCAGTACTTC
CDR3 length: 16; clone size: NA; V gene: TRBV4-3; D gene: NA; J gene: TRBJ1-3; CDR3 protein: CASSQKVRESGNTIYF; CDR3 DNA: TGCGCCAGCAGCCAGAAGGTCCGTGAGTCTGGAAACACCATATATTTT
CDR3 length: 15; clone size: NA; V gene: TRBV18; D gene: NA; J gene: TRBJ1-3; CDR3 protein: CASSPGRRSGNTIYF; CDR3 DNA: TGTGCCAGCTCACCAGGCAGGCGCTCTGGAAACACCATATATTTT
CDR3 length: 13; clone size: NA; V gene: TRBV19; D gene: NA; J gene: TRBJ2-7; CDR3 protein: CASSPRVGWEQYF; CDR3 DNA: TGTGCCAGTAGTCCCCGGGTGGGCTGGGAGCAGTACTTC